This T cell receptor beta chain derives from a study of cytomegalovirus exposure and HLA in healthy donors. The PCR used 60 Vbeta and 13 Jbeta primers. Here immunoSEQ multiplex PCR was the method, and the copy in TCRdb shows in-frame clones only, minus some. Among about 140,000 clones listed, approximately 91% were seen once. With 6 bases removed from V and 4 bases from J, the gap between germline ends came to 11 bases. CDR1 and CDR2 (germline): SEHNR, FQNEAQ (reference sequence). This CDR3 comprises 13 residues. The sample taken for sequencing was PBMCs. This receptor was identified in a woman aged 40 to 50 in good health and CMV-seronegative. The V gene is TRBV7-9, the J gene TRBJ2-3; D remains unclear. The CDR3 nucleotides are TGTGCCAGCAGTTCCGGTGCCTCAGATACGCAGTATTTT. As protein: CASSSGASDTQYF.